This T cell receptor beta chain derives from a study of spatial heterogeneity in lung cancer. Study as a whole: Taken at a median of approximately two years after resection, follow-up PBMC samples underwent sequencing when available. Sequencing consistently turned up more beta-chain sequences than alpha-chain sequences. Regarding the study as a whole: Follow-up blood showed ubiquitous expanded tumor TCRs less than blood at resection did.

From germline, CDR1 is SQVTM and CDR2 ANQGSEA. The CDR3 covers 12 residues. The germline V and J ends were trimmed by 5 bases and 4 bases, with 12 bases remaining between them. A few counts support this clonotype. Its target is unknown. Specified time point: blood at routine non-recurrence follow-up after resection. Tumor, nontumor lung or frozen PBMC supplied whole RNA that was sequenced unsorted. Each CDR3 protein gets one entry after TCRdb re-called the 5' RACE reads with MiXCR. This sample has about 120,000 distinct CDR3 sequences, with approximately 12% found just once. The TCR was taken from a male donor with early-stage non-small cell lung cancer. The sample here was PBMCs, taken at follow-up. The V gene is TRBV29-1, the J gene TRBJ2-7, with D possibly being TRBD1 or TRBD2 (5 bases each). CDR3 in amino acids: CSVYAGTYEQYF. The CDR3 DNA sequence: TGCAGCGTTTACGCAGGGACGTACGAGCAGTACTTC.